What follows are 24 T cell receptor beta chains derived from one specimen sequenced in a study of shared clonotypes between healthy human individuals. Here immunoSEQ multiplex PCR was the method, and the copy in TCRdb shows in-frame clones only, minus some. The sample lists hundreds of thousands of clones, 90% to 96% occurring once. Sequencing was carried out using naive CD4+ T cells sorted from blood. Described subset: CD45RA+ positively selected. The receptors shown here come from a woman aged 25 to 39 in good health.

The rearrangement uses TRBV19 and TRBJ1-1, with D tentatively TRBD1 (5 bases). The ends were cut back, 10 bases at V and 1 base at J, with 10 bases in the middle. There are 12 residues in the CDR3. CDR1 and CDR2 (germline): LNHDA, SQIVND (reference sequence). CDR3 sequence reads: CATSDRNTEAFF. CDR3 DNA: TGTGCCACCTCCGACAGGAACACTGAAGCTTTCTTT.

The V call is TRBV14, the J call TRBJ2-2; 11 bases map to TRBD2. The germline V gene encodes CDR1 SGHDN and CDR2 FVKESK. The CDR3 has 15 amino acids. V lost 4 bases and J lost 9; bases outside the gene matches: 7. Here the CDR3 DNA reads TGTGCCAGCAGCCGCGGTAGCGGGAGGGCCCGGGAGCTGTTTTTT. Translated, it gives CASSRGSGRARELFF. The full variable domain, completed using reference TRBV14 and TRBJ2-2, is EAGVTQFPSHSVIEKGQTVTLRCDPISGHDNLYWYRRVMGKEIKFLLHFVKESKQDESGMPNNRFLAERTGGTYSTLKVQPAELEDSGVYFCASSRGSGRARELFFGEGSRLTVL.

This sequence joins TRBV7-3 and TRBJ2-1, with 9 bases lining up with TRBD2. Trimming took 5 bases from V and 3 from J; bases not matched to a gene: 5. This CDR3 comprises 15 residues. CDR1 SGHTA and CDR2 FQGTGA come from the germline V gene. CDR3 bases: TGTGCCAGCAGCCCGGGACTAGCCGACTACAATGAGCAGTTCTTC. As protein: CASSPGLADYNEQFF.

This rearrangement joins TRBV6-4 to TRBJ2-7; D call uncertain. The CDR3 extends over 14 amino acids. CDR1 and CDR2 from the germline V gene are MRHNA and SNTAGT. V was shortened by 6 bases and J by 0 bases, with 12 bases between the two germline ends. CDR3 DNA sequence: TGTGCCAGCAGGGATGACAAAACCTCCTACGAGCAGTACTTC. Translated: CASRDDKTSYEQYF.

The chain employs TRBV29-1 and TRBJ2-5, with unresolved D. CDR1 and CDR2 from the germline V gene are SQVTM and ANQGSEA. The germline V and J ends were trimmed by 6 bases and 4 bases, with 15 bases remaining between them. This CDR3 region has 13 residues. The CDR3 reads CSVDASGVETQYF. CDR3 in DNA: TGCAGCGTGGACGCATCCGGAGTAGAGACCCAGTACTTC.

The chain uses TRBV9 and TRBJ1-2; perhaps TRBD1 as D (5 bases). V dropped 3 bases and J dropped 1 base, with 19 bases sitting between them. Germline CDR1 is SGDLS and CDR2 is YYNGEE. The CDR3 runs to 17 residues. The CDR3 region has the DNA TGTGCCAGCAGCGCGACCACAGGAGGGTGGGTTAACTATGGCTACACCTTC. This translates into CASSATTGGWVNYGYTF.

This clone has only one observation. The chain couples TRBV9 to TRBJ1-3; 8 bases are a match to TRBD1. V lost 4 bases, J lost 6 bases, and 9 bases stayed unmatched. In germline, CDR1 is SGDLS, CDR2 YYNGEE. The CDR3 contains 15 residues. In nucleotides, the CDR3 is TGTGCCAGCAGCCCTGACAGGGGCTTTGAAAACACCATATATTTT. This gives the protein CASSPDRGFENTIYF. Combining the CDR3 with reference TRBV9 and TRBJ1-3 gives the whole variable domain DSGVTQTPKHLITATGQRVTLRCSPRSGDLSVYWYQQSLDQGLQFLIQYYNGEERAKGNILERFSAQQFPDLHSELNLSSLELGDSALYFCASSPDRGFENTIYFGEGSWLTVV.

The CDR3 loop is CASSREGVFGEQFF. CDR3 nucleotides: TGTGCCAGCAGTCGCGAGGGCGTGTTTGGGGAGCAGTTCTTC. This chain uses TRBV6-6 with TRBJ2-1; D might be TRBD2 (5 bases). The germline gives CDR1 MNHNY, CDR2 SVGAGI (reference sequence). This CDR3 region has 14 residues. The V end lost 5 bases, the J end lost 10 bases, and 18 bases lay between the germline ends.

This rearrangement joins TRBV5-1 to TRBJ2-3, with D uncertain. V gave up 4 bases and J gave up 3 bases, with 15 bases separating them. From germline, CDR1 is SGHRS and CDR2 YFSETQ. The CDR3 covers 15 residues. CDR3 amino acids: CASSIGAIGTDTQYF. Written as DNA, the CDR3 is TGCGCCAGCAGCATAGGTGCTATTGGTACAGATACGCAGTATTTT.

This clone was seen just once. The rearrangement uses TRBV7-9 and TRBJ2-7; 10 bases fit TRBD1. CDR3 size: 16 residues. The V and J ends lost 1 base and 4 bases, in that order; junction bases with no gene match: 7. Germline CDR1 is SEHNR and CDR2 is FQNEAQ (reference sequence). The DNA for the CDR3 is TGTGCCAGCAGCTTAGTGGCGGGACAGGGGCGGTACGAGCAGTACTTC. Translation: CASSLVAGQGRYEQYF.

V gene TRBV7-2 combines with J gene TRBJ2-7, with unresolved D. V lost 5 bases and J lost 6, with 20 bases in between. CDR3 length equals 15 residues. Germline loops: CDR1 SGHTA, CDR2 FQGNSA. CDR3 amino acids: CASSAGPVPVGEQYF. The CDR3 DNA sequence: TGTGCCAGCAGCGCTGGCCCCGTACCAGTGGGCGAGCAGTACTTC.

This clone was seen just once. CDR3 nucleotide sequence: TGTGCCAGCAGTCGTGACAGGACATATAGCAATCAGCCCCAGCATTTT. Its translation is CASSRDRTYSNQPQHF. The chain has TRBV28 and TRBJ1-5; weak D call: TRBD1 (6 bases). Germline V gene sequence: CDR1 MDHEN, CDR2 SYDVKM. The CDR3 runs to 16 residues. V dropped 5 bases and J dropped 0 bases, with 14 bases sitting between them.

The gene calls are TRBV6-1 and TRBJ1-1, with TRBD1 identical over 8 bases. The CDR3 totals 17 residues. CDR1 and CDR2 from the germline V gene are MNHNS and SASEGT. V lost 2 bases to trimming and J lost 1 base; unmatched junction nucleotides: 9. The CDR3 DNA reads as TGTGCCAGCAGTGAAACTAGTGGACAGGGTTGGAACACTGAAGCTTTCTTT. Protein product: CASSETSGQGWNTEAFF.

V is TRBV5-6 and J is TRBJ1-2, with 10 bases aligning to TRBD1. J lost 2 bases, V lost 4 bases, and 8 bases had no gene match. Germline V gives CDR1 SGHDT, CDR2 YYEEEE. This CDR3 is built from 16 residues. The CDR3 coding sequence is TGTGCCAGCAGCCCATTGACAGGGGGCTTCAACTATGGCTACACCTTC. Translating it yields CASSPLTGGFNYGYTF.

The rearrangement joins TRBV2 to TRBJ2-5; perhaps TRBD2 as D (5 bases). Germline-derived CDR1 and CDR2 are SNHLY and FYNNEI. CDR3 size: 14 residues. The germline V and J ends were trimmed by 2 bases and 6 bases, with 13 bases remaining between them. CDR3 loop: CASSETGLWQTQYF. The CDR3 DNA reads TGTGCCAGCAGTGAAACGGGATTGTGGCAGACCCAGTACTTC.

A note on this clone: In the same sample, other DNA sequences code for this CDR3. The V and J genes are TRBV29-1 and TRBJ2-3; the D is unclear. Germline V gene data show CDR1 as SQVTM and CDR2 as ANQGSEA. Trimming removed 4 bases at V and 0 bases at J, with 11 bases between. The CDR3 runs to 14 residues. The CDR3 protein is CSVGPLSSTDTQYF. The CDR3 region has the DNA TGCAGCGTTGGCCCTCTCTCAAGCACAGATACGCAGTATTTT.

This clone was seen more than once but under ten times. The chain carries TRBV5-5 and TRBJ1-5, with a weak D call TRBD1 (5 bases). Germline assignment: CDR1 SGHKS and CDR2 YYEKEE (reference sequence). The CDR3 is 11 amino acids. With 9 bases removed from V and 5 bases from J, the gap between germline ends came to 9 bases. As DNA, the CDR3 is TGTGCCACCGCGGGGCATCAGCCCCAGCATTTT. It codes for CATAGHQPQHF.

The table lists this clone with a count of one. J is TRBJ2-5 and V is TRBV6-1, with D unresolved. Deletions cut 4 bases from V and 5 bases from J, with 8 bases between. CDR3 length: 12 residues. Germline values: CDR1 MNHNS, CDR2 SASEGT. For the CDR3, the DNA is TGTGCCAGCAGTGCCTCAACGGAGACCCAGTACTTC. This gives the protein CASSASTETQYF.

This chain connects TRBV5-1 to TRBJ2-5; TRBD2 matches at 8 bases. Germline loops: CDR1 SGHRS, CDR2 YFSETQ. Trimming removed 2 bases from V and 0 bases from J; junction bases left unmatched: 0. This CDR3 has 14 amino acids. The CDR3, as DNA: TGCGCCAGCAGCTTTAGCGGGGACCAAGAGACCCAGTACTTC. This sequence encodes CASSFSGDQETQYF.

This rearrangement joins TRBV11-2 to TRBJ2-5; D call uncertain. The CDR3 length is 14 residues. With 0 bases removed from V and 9 bases from J, the gap between germline ends came to 14 bases. Per germline, CDR1 SGHAT and CDR2 FQNNGV. The CDR3 sequence: CASSLEAAPRAQYF. As DNA, the CDR3 is TGTGCCAGCAGCTTAGAGGCCGCGCCTCGGGCCCAGTACTTC. Filled out from reference TRBV11-2 and TRBJ2-5, the complete variable domain reads EAGVAQSPRYKIIEKRQSVAFWCNPISGHATLYWYQQILGQGPKLLIQFQNNGVVDDSQLPKDRFSAERLKGVDSTLKIQPAKLEDSAVYLCASSLEAAPRAQYFGPGTRLLVL.

The chain is built from TRBV5-1 and TRBJ2-2; no clear D. The CDR3 has 12 residues. With 5 bases removed from V and 4 bases from J, the gap between germline ends came to 6 bases. Germline V lookup: CDR1 SGHRS, CDR2 YFSETQ. The chain's CDR3 is CASRLGTGELFF. CDR3 bases: TGCGCCAGCAGATTAGGCACCGGGGAGCTGTTTTTT.

The CDR3 loop reads CASSPLLVGEQFF. DNA for the CDR3: TGTGCCAGCAGTCCCCTTTTAGTCGGCGAGCAGTTCTTC. The chain joins TRBV6-1 to TRBJ2-1; D uncertain. The CDR3 runs 13 residues. CDR1 is MNHNS, CDR2 SASEGT, per germline. V was cut by 5 bases and J by 10 bases, with 15 bases left in between.

This sequence joins TRBV2 and TRBJ2-7; D unclear. This CDR3 region has 12 residues. Trimming shortened V by 6 bases and J by 0 bases, and 6 bases separated the two germline ends. The germline V gene encodes CDR1 SNHLY and CDR2 FYNNEI. The CDR3 sequence is CASRSNSYEQYF. CDR3 DNA sequence: TGTGCCAGCAGATCCAACTCCTACGAGCAGTACTTC.

The rearrangement uses TRBV28 and TRBJ1-2; TRBD1 agrees at 8 bases. The CDR3 has 13 residues. Germline V lookup: CDR1 MDHEN, CDR2 SYDVKM. Unmatched junction bases numbered 3, after V lost 5 bases and J lost 4 bases. The CDR3 DNA is TGTGCCAGCAGTACTGGACAGGGCTATGGCTACACCTTC. Its protein is CASSTGQGYGYTF.